This T cell receptor beta chain was recorded in a study of blood T cells in healthy people across ages. Study summary: Template-switching capture recovered about one barcoded beta molecule per two T cells.

This clonotype was observed at least ten times. Its antigen is as yet unknown. Regarding the study as a whole: More naive CD4+ cells and higher diversity marked long-lived donors relative to aged donors. Observed TCR beta diversity per million T cells went down as age went up. This fall followed a roughly linear course with age.

The CDR3 spans 12 residues. V was shortened by 4 bases and J by 2 bases, with 5 bases between the two germline ends. Germline lookup yields CDR1 MDHEN and CDR2 SYDVKM. A second about 7 to 12 cycle PCR used barcoded and J-beta primers. A template-switch adaptor containing 12 random nucleotides labeled each cDNA molecule. TCRdb analysed the 5' RACE reads with MiXCR anew, one entry per CDR3 protein. Found here are about 680,000 distinct CDR3 sequences, 49% of them singletons; the top ten hold under 35%. The receptor was derived from a woman in her sixties in good health. V gene TRBV28 combines with J gene TRBJ1-2; D is possibly TRBD1 (5 bases). The specimen sequenced was blood. The CDR3 region is CASSSGNYGYTF. CDR3 coding DNA: TGTGCCAGCAGTTCAGGGAACTATGGCTACACCTTC.